The rows below give T cell receptor beta chains drawn from one sample of a study of blood T cell repertoires in COVID-19. The repertoire was sequenced with immunoSEQ multiplex PCR; TCRdb's copy has only in-frame clones and lacks some. The sample lists 150,000 to 200,000 clones, more than 90% seen once, with 18% in the top ten. Specimen: peripheral blood. The source is a man aged 60-69 years with active or convalescent COVID-19. Each CDR3 is given with its conserved first and last residue. A D gene is named only where the DNA matches it firmly. A row's size may be missing; if present it is once, few, many or a size class.

clone_size	j_call	v_call	d_call	cdr3_aa	cdr3_nt
.	TRBJ2-5	TRBV19	TRBD2	CASSILASGEGETQYF	TGTGCCAGTAGTATTCTGGCTAGCGGGGAAGGAGAGACCCAGTACTTC
.	TRBJ1-5	TRBV28	.	CASSKPPYRGYSNQPQHF	TGTGCCAGCAGTAAACCTCCATACCGGGGGTATAGCAATCAGCCCCAGCATTTT
.	TRBJ1-3	TRBV19	.	CASSPDRTYPSTIYF	TGTGCCAGTAGTCCTGACAGGACCTACCCCTCCACCATATATTTT
once	TRBJ2-3	TRBV4-2	TRBD2	CASSQERGDGTDTQYF	TGTGCCAGCAGCCAAGAGCGGGGGGATGGCACAGATACGCAGTATTTT
.	TRBJ2-5	TRBV10-3	TRBD2	CAIRTSGGVETQYF	TGTGCCATCAGGACTAGCGGGGGGGTAGAGACCCAGTACTTC
.	TRBJ1-4	TRBV7-9	.	CASSLGSVNEKLFF	TGTGCCAGCAGCTTAGGTTCGGTAAATGAAAAACTGTTTTTT
.	TRBJ1-1	TRBV19	TRBD1	CASRYHGQGKMNTEAFF	TGTGCCAGTAGGTATCACGGACAGGGGAAGATGAACACTGAAGCTTTCTTT
.	TRBJ2-7	TRBV6-5	TRBD1	CASDRTGTGEQYF	TGTGCCAGCGATAGGACAGGGACTGGCGAGCAGTACTTC
.	TRBJ1-5	TRBV5-5	TRBD1	CASSTGQGISNQPQHF	TGTGCCAGCAGCACGGGACAGGGGATTAGCAATCAGCCCCAGCATTTT
.	TRBJ1-5	TRBV2	.	CASNRDNQPQHF	TGTGCCAGCAACCGAGATAATCAGCCCCAGCATTTT
.	TRBJ2-1	TRBV10-1	.	CASSESTRGNEQFF	TGCGCCAGCAGTGAGTCGACTCGCGGCAATGAGCAGTTCTTC
.	TRBJ1-2	TRBV29-1	TRBD1	CSVPDRSAGYTF	TGCAGCGTTCCGGACAGGTCGGCGGGCTACACCTTC
once	TRBJ1-4	TRBV5-6	TRBD1	CASSSGTVNEKLFF	TGTGCCAGCAGCTCGGGGACAGTTAATGAAAAACTGTTTTTT
.	TRBJ1-4	TRBV7-9	.	CASSIDFRVEKLFF	TGTGCCAGCAGCATCGACTTTAGAGTGGAAAAACTGTTTTTT